These 14 T cell receptor beta chains share one sample of origin, sequenced in a study of blood T cell repertoires in COVID-19. The data were produced by immunoSEQ multiplex PCR, yet TCRdb's version contains in-frame clones alone and is incomplete. The profile shows about 260,000 clones, around 90% of them singletons. Specimen: peripheral blood. The receptors were sampled from a man aged 60 to 69 who had recovered from COVID-19.

J is TRBJ1-1 and V is TRBV7-6; D is undetermined. Germline assignment: CDR1 SGHVS and CDR2 FNYEAQ. This CDR3 has 10 residues. Trimming took off 10 bases at V and 7 bases at J, with 10 bases between the two ends. CDR3 DNA sequence: TGTGCCACGGACTATCGTGAAGCTTTCTTT. Translated: CATDYREAFF.

J is TRBJ1-3 and V is TRBV5-6; 9 nucleotides line up with TRBD1. Losses at the gene ends were 0 bases for V and 0 bases for J; bases not matched to a gene: 1. This CDR3 is built from 16 residues. Germline V lookup: CDR1 SGHDT, CDR2 YYEEEE. This CDR3 reads CASSLGDRASGNTIYF. The CDR3 DNA reads as TGTGCCAGCAGCTTGGGGGACAGGGCCTCTGGAAACACCATATATTTT. The variable domain in full, with the rest retrieved from reference TRBV5-6 and TRBJ1-3, is DAGVTQSPTHLIKTRGQQVTLRCSPKSGHDTVSWYQQALGQGPQFIFQYYEEEERQRGNFPDRFSGHQFPNYSSELNVNALLLGDSALYLCASSLGDRASGNTIYFGEGSWLTVV.

The chain has TRBV2 and TRBJ1-2; tentatively, D is TRBD1 (6 bases). The germline CDR1 and CDR2 sequences are SNHLY and FYNNEI. Between the trimmed V and J ends, which lost 8 bases and 0 bases, there was a span of 16 bases. CDR3 size: 15 residues. The DNA for the CDR3 is TGTGCCAGCGGAGGGGGGGGACGAACTAACTATGGCTACACCTTC. Its translation: CASGGGGRTNYGYTF.

The chain links TRBV11-2 to TRBJ2-7; 11 positions match TRBD2. This CDR3 has 15 residues. Germline V gene lookup returns CDR1 SGHAT and CDR2 FQNNGV. V was pared by 5 bases and J by 2 bases, with 5 bases of the junction left unmatched. The CDR3 loop reads CASSRTSGGTYEQYF. CDR3 in DNA: TGTGCCAGCAGCCGAACTAGCGGGGGTACCTACGAGCAGTACTTC.

The chain carries TRBV6-1 and TRBJ1-2; weak D call: TRBD1 (6 bases). Trimming shortened V by 4 bases and J by 0 bases, and 18 bases separated the two germline ends. The CDR3 has 17 residues. The V gene's germline CDR1 is MNHNS and CDR2 SASEGT. CDR3 coding DNA: TGTGCCAGCAGTGGCCCCGGAAGGCAGGGGTCTAACTATGGCTACACCTTC. Translation: CASSGPGRQGSNYGYTF.

The V and J genes are TRBV7-9 and TRBJ1-3; a possible D gene is TRBD1 (6 bases). Germline CDR1 SEHNR, CDR2 FQNEAQ (reference sequence). The V end lost 5 bases, the J end lost 8 bases, and 13 bases lay between the germline ends. The CDR3 has 13 residues. The DNA for the CDR3 is TGTGCCAGCAGCGGGGGCCTGGGGCACACCATATATTTT. It translates to CASSGGLGHTIYF. Supplemented by reference TRBV7-9 and TRBJ1-3, the full variable domain reads DTGVSQNPRHKITKRGQNVTFRCDPISEHNRLYWYRQTLGQGPEFLTYFQNEAQLEKSRLLSDRFSAERPKGSFSTLEIQRTEQGDSAMYLCASSGGLGHTIYFGEGSWLTVV.

This clone showed up just once. The chain joins TRBV6-4 to TRBJ2-3, with D possibly TRBD1 on 6 matching bases. Trimming removed 5 bases at V and 1 base at J, with 16 bases between. This CDR3 contains 16 residues. Germline CDR1 is MRHNA and CDR2 is SNTAGT. CDR3 amino acids: CASSLRVGAGTDTQYF. As DNA, the CDR3 is TGTGCCAGCAGTCTACGGGTGGGGGCCGGCACAGATACGCAGTATTTT.

This rearrangement joins TRBV3-1 (or the pseudogene TRBV3-2) to TRBJ2-5; TRBD2 aligns across 7 bases. The CDR3 runs to 14 residues. J was trimmed by 3 bases and V by 5 bases; bases with no gene match: 6. Germline CDR1 is LGHDT and CDR2 is YNNKEL (reference sequence). In DNA, the CDR3 is TGTGCCAGCAGCTCAAGCGGGGCAAAAGAGACCCAGTACTTC. It translates to CASSSSGAKETQYF.

This clone was picked up many times. The rearrangement links TRBV27 to TRBJ2-7; D possibly corresponds to TRBD2 (6 bases). The ends were cut back, 7 bases at V and 6 bases at J, with 10 bases in the middle. The CDR3 contains 11 residues. Germline CDR1 MNHEY, CDR2 SMNVEV (reference sequence). The CDR3 region is CASTGEGEQYF. The CDR3 DNA sequence: TGTGCCAGCACGGGGGAAGGCGAGCAGTACTTC.

This clone was recorded only once. The J gene is TRBJ1-1, the V gene TRBV30, with a tentative D call TRBD1 (5 bases). Trimming left V 2 bases short and J 2 bases short, with 9 bases between. In germline, CDR1 is GTSNPN, CDR2 SVGIG (reference sequence). The CDR3 spans 13 residues. The CDR3, as DNA: TGTGCCTGGAGTACAGGCGTTAACACTGAAGCTTTCTTT. It yields the protein CAWSTGVNTEAFF.

On this clone: The same CDR3 can be traced to other DNA sequences in this sample. CDR3 sequence reads: CASSQVGGDYGYTF. DNA of the CDR3: TGTGCCAGCAGCCAAGTTGGGGGCGACTATGGCTACACCTTC. J is TRBJ1-2 and V is TRBV4-2; D may be TRBD1 (6 bases). Germline CDR1 and CDR2: LGHNA and YNFKEQ. Trimming shortened V by 1 base and J by 3 bases, and 9 bases separated the two germline ends. The CDR3 runs to 14 residues.

The V and J genes are TRBV7-2 and TRBJ1-1, with D perhaps TRBD1 (6 bases). From germline, CDR1 is SGHTA and CDR2 FQGNSA. This CDR3 contains 16 residues. Trimming left V 5 bases short and J 1 base short, with 17 bases between. This CDR3 is CASSPIQGRTNTEAFF. CDR3 in DNA: TGTGCCAGCAGCCCCATTCAGGGGCGGACGAACACTGAAGCTTTCTTT.

V and J are TRBV12-3 or TRBV12-4 and TRBJ1-6; TRBD1 might be the D (5 bases). CDR3 length: 12 residues. Trimming took 7 bases from V and 11 from J, leaving 12 bases between them. CDR3 bases: TGTGCCAGCACCCTGGGGCCGGCACCCCTCCACTTT. It is translated as CASTLGPAPLHF.

The gene calls are TRBV19 and TRBJ2-5; D possibly corresponds to TRBD2 (6 bases). The V end was cut by 3 bases, the J end by 5 bases, with 16 bases between. The CDR3 covers 15 residues. Germline lookup yields CDR1 LNHDA and CDR2 SQIVND (reference sequence). The CDR3 coding sequence is TGTGCCAGTAGTATCAATCCGGGACTTAGGGAGACCCAGTACTTC. Its translation is CASSINPGLRETQYF.